This is a list of T cell receptor beta chains from one sample in a study of cytomegalovirus exposure and HLA in healthy donors. Assay used: immunoSEQ multiplex PCR; TCRdb lists only in-frame clones, some missing. This sample carries some 250,000 clones, 80% to 95% of them seen once, and the ten largest clones take approximately 3%. Input material: PBMCs. The receptors derive from a woman in her twenties or thirties in good health and CMV-seronegative. Both conserved end residues are part of each CDR3. Fields, in order: D gene, V gene, clone size, J gene, CDR3 protein, CDR3 DNA. The D gene is left open where the match is weak. A clone size is listed for some rows: how often the clone was seen (once, few, many), or a class if it is expanded.

TRBD2,TRBV27,NA,TRBJ2-1,CASSLSGSSYNEQFF,TGTGCCAGCAGTCTTAGCGGGAGTTCCTACAATGAGCAGTTCTTC
NA,TRBV29-1,NA,TRBJ2-5,CSVESNRETQYF,TGCAGCGTTGAGAGCAATAGGGAGACCCAGTACTTC
TRBD2,TRBV12-5,NA,TRBJ2-3,CASGLGLAGPSTDTQYF,TGTGCTAGTGGTCTGGGACTAGCGGGACCTAGCACAGATACGCAGTATTTT
TRBD1,TRBV4-2,NA,TRBJ1-5,CASSQQLDRGQVGNQPQHF,TGTGCCAGCAGCCAGCAGCTCGACAGGGGGCAAGTGGGCAATCAGCCCCAGCATTTT
NA,TRBV27,NA,TRBJ2-7,CASRPQGPYEQYF,TGTGCCAGCAGGCCCCAAGGGCCCTACGAGCAGTACTTC
NA,TRBV4-3,NA,TRBJ1-5,CASSLDRRDQPQHF,TGCGCCAGCAGCCTGGACAGACGAGATCAGCCCCAGCATTTT
NA,TRBV28,NA,TRBJ1-3,CASSPPWGGSGNTIYF,TGTGCCAGCAGTCCCCCTTGGGGGGGCTCTGGAAACACCATATATTTT
TRBD2,TRBV28,NA,TRBJ2-7,CASSSREGQYEQYF,TGTGCCAGCAGTTCGCGGGAGGGGCAGTACGAGCAGTACTTC
TRBD2,TRBV5-8,NA,TRBJ2-3,CASSSGLAGTDTQYF,TGTGCCAGCAGCTCGGGACTAGCGGGTACAGATACGCAGTATTTT
NA,TRBV19,NA,TRBJ1-2,CASSYGEGYTF,TGTGCCAGTAGTTACGGGGAGGGCTACACCTTC
NA,TRBV27,NA,TRBJ2-1,CASSLLSISYNEQFF,TGTGCCAGCAGTTTATTGAGTATCTCCTACAATGAGCAGTTCTTC
TRBD1,TRBV7-2,NA,TRBJ2-2,CATADRVGTGELFF,TGTGCCACCGCCGACAGGGTGGGCACCGGGGAGCTGTTTTTT
NA,TRBV6-5,NA,TRBJ2-7,CASSYSVVGRDYEQYF,TGTGCCAGCAGTTACTCCGTCGTTGGCAGAGATTACGAGCAGTACTTC
TRBD1,TRBV7-7,NA,TRBJ2-7,CASSFLGQGAEQYF,TGTGCCAGCAGCTTTCTGGGACAGGGAGCCGAGCAGTACTTC
TRBD2,TRBV6-8,once,TRBJ2-6,CASSYSRSLAVLSGANVLTF,TGTGCCAGCAGTTATTCCCGGTCACTAGCGGTTCTCTCTGGGGCCAACGTCCTGACTTTC
NA,TRBV11-2,NA,TRBJ2-3,CASSLDRGDTQYF,TGTGCCAGCAGCTTAGATCGTGGGGATACGCAGTATTTT
NA,TRBV28,NA,TRBJ2-7,CASSLLSEQYF,TGTGCCAGCAGTTTACTCTCCGAGCAGTACTTC
NA,TRBV21-1,NA,TRBJ2-7,CATKRQGSYEQYF,TGTGCCACCAAGAGACAGGGCAGCTACGAGCAGTACTTC
TRBD2,TRBV15,NA,TRBJ2-7,CATSRAAGASYEQYF,TGTGCCACCAGCAGAGCAGCGGGAGCCTCCTACGAGCAGTACTTC
NA,TRBV19,NA,TRBJ2-6,CASTPSAGANVLTF,TGTGCCAGTACCCCCTCGGCTGGGGCCAACGTCCTGACTTTC
TRBD1,TRBV11-2,NA,TRBJ2-7,CASSLVPDRAAQYF,TGTGCCAGCAGCTTAGTCCCCGACAGGGCGGCGCAGTACTTC
NA,TRBV4-3,NA,TRBJ2-7,CASSQDPYSYEQYF,TGCGCCAGCAGCCAAGATCCCTATTCCTACGAGCAGTACTTC
NA,TRBV9,few,TRBJ2-5,CASSVGGAQETQYF,TGTGCCAGCAGCGTAGGGGGGGCCCAAGAGACCCAGTACTTC
NA,TRBV5-1,NA,TRBJ2-1,CASSLRSGTTHEQFF,TGCGCCAGCAGCTTGAGGTCCGGGACAACCCATGAGCAGTTCTTC
TRBD1,TRBV7-9,NA,TRBJ2-7,CASSLGLDRVHEQYF,TGTGCCAGCAGCTTGGGCCTGGACAGGGTCCACGAGCAGTACTTC
TRBD2,TRBV9,NA,TRBJ2-1,CASSAGLAHNEQFF,TGTGCCAGCAGCGCGGGACTAGCGCACAATGAGCAGTTCTTC
TRBD2,TRBV7-3,NA,TRBJ2-5,CASSLGTKETQYF,TGTGCCAGCAGCTTAGGGACTAAAGAGACCCAGTACTTC
TRBD1,TRBV4-3,NA,TRBJ1-1,CASSRQGMGTEAFF,TGCGCCAGCAGCAGACAGGGGATGGGCACTGAAGCTTTCTTT
NA,TRBV5-6,NA,TRBJ2-7,CASSWGDYEQYF,TGTGCCAGCAGCTGGGGGGACTACGAGCAGTACTTC
NA,TRBV7-8,NA,TRBJ1-5,CASSSGANQPQHF,TGTGCCAGCAGCTCGGGTGCTAATCAGCCCCAGCATTTT
NA,TRBV4-1,NA,TRBJ2-7,CASSQVPLSYEQYF,TGCGCCAGCAGCCAAGTCCCCCTCAGCTACGAGCAGTACTTC
NA,TRBV6-6,NA,TRBJ2-5,CASSLGSQETQYF,TGTGCCAGCAGTTTGGGCAGCCAAGAGACCCAGTACTTC
TRBD1,TRBV27,NA,TRBJ2-7,CASSPGDRRFVGQYF,TGTGCCAGCAGTCCTGGGGACAGAAGGTTCGTCGGGCAGTACTTC
TRBD2,TRBV27,NA,TRBJ2-3,CASSPFNGRGDTQYF,TGTGCCAGCAGTCCCTTTAACGGGAGGGGTGATACGCAGTATTTT
NA,TRBV10-3,NA,TRBJ2-3,CAIMQPGVTDTQYF,TGTGCCATCATGCAACCGGGAGTCACAGATACGCAGTATTTT
NA,TRBV28,once,TRBJ1-1,CASNSGSSNTEAFF,TGTGCCAGCAACTCGGGTAGTTCGAACACTGAAGCTTTCTTT
NA,TRBV4-3,NA,TRBJ2-5,CASSPRDPLRETQYF,TGCGCCAGCAGCCCCCGGGACCCGCTTAGGGAGACCCAGTACTTC
TRBD1,TRBV7-2,NA,TRBJ2-2,CASSLSRGLGTGELFF,TGTGCCAGCAGCTTATCCAGGGGGCTCGGCACCGGGGAGCTGTTTTTT
NA,TRBV7-8,NA,TRBJ2-7,CASSLNPHEQYF,TGTGCCAGCAGCTTGAATCCGCACGAGCAGTACTTC
NA,TRBV4-3,NA,TRBJ1-4,CASSQGPPGANEKLFF,TGCGCCAGCAGCCAAGGGCCGCCGGGGGCTAATGAAAAACTGTTTTTT
TRBD2,TRBV13,NA,TRBJ2-1,CASSLGVGGRNEQFF,TGTGCCAGCAGCTTAGGAGTGGGAGGGCGGAATGAGCAGTTCTTC
NA,TRBV18,NA,TRBJ2-1,CASSWDTGGDEQFF,TGTGCCAGCTCATGGGACACCGGGGGCGATGAGCAGTTCTTC
NA,TRBV6-5,NA,TRBJ2-2,CASSYWGADTGELFF,TGTGCCAGCAGTTACTGGGGCGCCGACACCGGGGAGCTGTTTTTT
NA,TRBV19,NA,TRBJ1-2,CASSKGVVYGYTF,TGTGCCAGTAGTAAAGGGGTAGTCTATGGCTACACCTTC
NA,TRBV6-6,NA,TRBJ2-3,CASRARLVTDTQYF,TGTGCCAGCAGGGCACGACTTGTCACAGATACGCAGTATTTT
NA,TRBV2,NA,TRBJ2-7,CASSEKSYEQYF,TGTGCCAGCAGTGAAAAAAGTTACGAGCAGTACTTC
TRBD2,TRBV11-3,NA,TRBJ2-2,CASSSLAGGTGELFF,TGTGCCAGCAGCTCCTTAGCGGGAGGCACCGGGGAGCTGTTTTTT
NA,TRBV11-3,NA,TRBJ2-7,CASSLATVGKIYEQYF,TGTGCCAGCAGCTTAGCCACAGTAGGTAAGATCTACGAGCAGTACTTC
NA,TRBV10-3,NA,TRBJ2-1,CAISTTSYNEQFF,TGTGCCATATCGACAACCTCTTACAATGAGCAGTTCTTC
TRBD1,TRBV5-6,NA,TRBJ2-7,CASSLPGQGYEQYF,TGTGCCAGCAGCTTGCCAGGACAGGGATACGAGCAGTACTTC
NA,TRBV30,NA,TRBJ1-5,CAWNSRWGDQPQHF,TGTGCCTGGAACAGTCGATGGGGGGACCAGCCCCAGCATTTT
NA,TRBV30,once,TRBJ1-1,CAWRRTDGKTEAFF,TGTGCCTGGAGGAGGACGGACGGGAAAACTGAAGCTTTCTTT
TRBD1,TRBV15,NA,TRBJ1-3,CATSRGGGQGSGNTIYF,TGTGCCACCAGCAGAGGTGGGGGACAGGGGTCTGGAAACACCATATATTTT
NA,TRBV27,NA,TRBJ2-1,CASKGPKQFF,TGTGCCAGCAAAGGACCGAAGCAGTTCTTC
TRBD1,TRBV9,NA,TRBJ2-5,CASSGTGWDETQYF,TGTGCCAGCAGCGGGACAGGGTGGGACGAGACCCAGTACTTC
NA,TRBV27,NA,TRBJ2-1,CASSATQGRDEQFF,TGTGCCAGCAGTGCGACACAGGGTCGCGATGAGCAGTTCTTC
TRBD2,TRBV9,NA,TRBJ2-3,CASSPLSAGASTDTQYF,TGTGCCAGCAGCCCCCTATCCGCGGGAGCTAGCACAGATACGCAGTATTTT
NA,TRBV6-5,NA,TRBJ1-1,CASSPLGTEAFF,TGTGCCAGCAGCCCACTAGGGACTGAAGCTTTCTTT
TRBD2,TRBV14,NA,TRBJ2-7,CASSSASGIISQYF,TGTGCCAGCAGCTCAGCTAGCGGGATAATCTCGCAGTACTTC